The TCR beta chain described here comes from a study of cytomegalovirus exposure and HLA in healthy donors (TCRdb year 2017). About the full investigation: An earlier analysis of several hundred of the donors reported roughly 300 Gb of sequence data and approximately 120 million unique TCR beta sequences obtained from about 179 million T cells. About 280 gigabases of sequencing data and 75 million to 85 million unique TCR sequences made up an early release that covered approximately 620 HLA-typed donors. Of the roughly 390 genotyped donors, approximately 80% were placed in the genetic ancestry cluster associated with self-reported Caucasian donors. The study aimed to test whether signatures of past pathogen exposure could be identified by cataloging public T cell receptors. The study used immunosequencing to profile the T cell repertoires of approximately 630 subjects and linked those repertoires to cytomegalovirus serostatus. Besides the first cohort of 500 to 700 subjects, a separate validation cohort made up of 90 to 150 different subjects was used. To predict cytomegalovirus infection status, the study combined high-throughput TCR immunosequencing, statistical association of individual TCRs with disease status, and machine learning. A later analysis re-analyzed previously published TCR beta repertoires from roughly 690 donors and added high-resolution HLA genotyping to study TCR occurrence patterns. In the later analysis, no new phenotypic data were used to find candidate immune exposures; instead, reliance was placed on TCR beta sequences and their occurrence across donors. In an earlier analysis of 587 of the donors, high-throughput TCR beta sequencing was used to judge whether each TCR beta V gene segment behaved as functional or pseudogenic. Donor age, sex, ethnicity and CMV serostatus were compiled together with the repertoire data. In a later genetic analysis, genome-wide SNP genotypes for about 55% of the roughly 670 donors were used, and that subset was treated as a discovery cohort. All discovery cohort repertoires had been generated using a single sequencing platform. Both class I and class II loci were covered by HLA typing, at four-digit resolution. The number of typed donors differed by locus: about 629-630 for A, B, C, DRB1 and DQB1; 522 for DQA1; 606 for DPA1; and approximately 450 for DPB1. About five DR-DQ haplotypes were handled as single units for association and clustering, since linkage in the cohort was strong. Among under 450 genotyped donors of the cohort, an average of roughly 240,000 unique TCR beta nucleotide sequences were sequenced per donor, around 20% of them non-productive.

To prepare the library, the immunoSEQ multiplex PCR assay was applied. A mixture of 60 forward primers for TCR Vbeta segments and 13 reverse primers for TCR Jbeta segments was used in the multiplex PCR. The CDR3 region of rearranged TCR beta genes was amplified from genomic DNA by a multiplex PCR assay. The Illumina HiSeq System was used to sequence the amplified TCR beta libraries as 87-base-pair reads. Turning to the authors' computational methods: Across the 600 to 700 repertoires, a later analysis counted 78 million or so unique TCR beta chains, some 11 million of which were shared by at least two donors. Raw reads were error-corrected and collapsed into unique sequences with a nearest-neighbor algorithm that merged closely related sequences to remove PCR and sequencing errors. CDR3 sequences were aligned to IMGT reference sequences to assign V, D and J gene segments. Each retained sequence needed at least a six-nucleotide match to both a V gene segment and a J gene segment. A rearrangement counted as productive if the CDR3 had no stop codons and remained in frame with V and J, and every other rearrangement counted as non-productive. Following IMGT convention, CDR3 was defined as the stretch from the second conserved V-encoded cysteine up to the conserved J-encoded phenylalanine. The earlier analysis of 587 of the donors excluded any sequence lacking an unambiguous match to a single V gene segment. An earlier analysis of 450 to 650 of the donors called V segments functional above 56.7% productive rearrangements and segregating when the between-donor standard deviation exceeded 5%. A statistical classification framework was developed to diagnose cytomegalovirus status using the catalog of TCR beta chain sequences. V and J gene assignment, in a later analysis, came from comparing TCR nucleotide sequences with IMGT/GENE-DB human TR gene sequences. Using the TCRdist pipeline, a later analysis assigned CDR3 sequences along with most-parsimonious VDJ recombination scenarios. In a later analysis, every TCR beta chain was defined by the combination of its CDR3 amino acid sequence and its V-gene family, and reads without a unique V-gene family were dropped. As a way to deal with suspected cross-contamination and a sequencing artifact, a later analysis dropped 450 to 700 nucleotide sequences that were highly shared and had low generation probability. In a later analysis, a clonal expansion index for each public chain was calculated from normalized within-repertoire ranks of inferred template counts. In a later analysis, generation probabilities were computed with a VDJ recombination model fitted to out-of-frame rearrangements, and the resulting probabilities were checked against IGoR. In a later analysis, TCR-TCR, TCR-HLA and TCR-CMV co-occurrence was scored with hypergeometric tests, and a repertoire-size bias correction was applied to TCR pairs. A later analysis estimated false discovery rates by permuting HLA or CMV assignments 20 times. In a later analysis, co-occurring TCRs were grouped with DBSCAN, and TCRdist sequence similarity was added when clustering was performed within HLA-allele-positive subsets. For co-occurrence clustering, repertoires with fewer than 30,000 or more than 120,000 public chains were excluded, along with roughly 5 repertoires with anomalous nucleotide sharing. Entries here come from immuneACCESS through TCRdb and include only in-frame sequences with V and J called. Some clones fail to appear in such tables; in the studies checked, an unresolved V gene covers under half of the shortfall, and the cause of the remainder is unknown. That table gives V, J and clone size, and the DNA gave D and trimming. The table kept for this sample lists around 200,000 clones. Around 0.79% of the sample is taken by the ten largest.

Taken from the germline V gene, the CDR1 and CDR2 loops are SGHAT and FQNNGV. V loses 5 bases of germline sequence and J loses 6 bases, and the interval between the two ends is 17 bases. Its CDR3 holds 14 amino acids, cysteine through phenylalanine. CDR3 DNA is the only sequence kept; it has 42 bases, read in frame from the first base. To note about this clone: It has no known antigen specificity.

Study-wide conclusions, independent of this receptor: According to a later analysis, most CMV-associated TCR beta chains appeared to be HLA-restricted, and the HLA associations seemed to be driven largely by CMV exposure. Several of the top co-occurrence clusters appeared to be linked to parvovirus B19, influenza, CMV and Epstein-Barr virus, according to a later analysis. A few of the identified cytomegalovirus-associated TCR beta chains were confirmed in vitro to be specific for cytomegalovirus antigens. The sequencing pipeline was judged likely to have produced a cluster of highly shared sequence variants as a technical artifact. A later analysis found that TCR association rates varied across HLA loci, with DRB1 alleles showing the most associated TCRs and HLA-C alleles the fewest. Cytomegalovirus status was reported to be diagnosed by the classifier with high specificity and sensitivity in both the original and validation cohorts. Strong co-occurrence of HLA alleles, especially DR and DQ, made assigning TCR associations to individual alleles difficult. Because the 87-base-pair reads could not distinguish some IMGT-functional V segments, including TRBV6-2 and TRBV6-3, those segments were excluded. Broadly in line with IMGT annotations, most TCR beta V segments showed up in productive rearrangements about 87% or about 30% of the time in an earlier analysis of 450 to 600 of the donors. The cohort was sequenced for TCR beta chains only, and without alpha or paired-chain data the features that could be detected were limited. Most TCR sequences were seen in very few donors, while some public TCRs were found in many individuals. A total of roughly 160 TCR beta chains were listed by the study as associated with cytomegalovirus. The only immune exposure information available for the cohort was CMV serostatus. A further reported finding was that TCR beta sequences accurately predicted the HLA-A and HLA-B alleles for most subjects in the first cohort. Linkage disequilibrium might explain the correlated functional status among segregating V segments, but an unknown experimental factor could not be excluded. Because HLA typing was unavailable for some donors at each locus, only the typed subset was used in association tests. V-gene and J-gene trimming of TCR beta chains was associated with a missense DCLRE1C variant in a later genetic analysis, and the association was replicated in an independent cohort. In a later analysis, HLA-associated TCR beta chains were found to be more clonally expanded and to have lower generation probabilities than equally common non-associated chains. Specific HLA alleles were associated with over 15,000 TCR beta sequences at a false discovery rate of 0.05 in a later analysis. It was suggested by the authors that the approach could potentially be generalized to other disease states and immunological phenotypes. Because counts were too low, some 17 rarely observed V segments, including chromosome 9 orphons, were excluded from the earlier analysis of 587 of the donors. Compared with the approximately 600-donor mean, donors in an Asian-associated ancestry cluster had fewer N-insertions in productive TCRs, according to a later genetic analysis. Roughly uniform sequencing depth across donors was assumed in presence/absence analyses, although this assumption may not hold.

In total, roughly 670 healthy bone marrow donors made up the cohort. At the time of sampling, all cohort members were nominally healthy, though unrecorded immune exposures were likely present. The donor tested CMV seropositive, placing the donor among the 250 to 350 seropositive members of the cohort. Every donor gave a peripheral blood sample, and the peripheral blood mononuclear cells from that sample were used for TCR beta sequencing. Genomic DNA extraction from the blood cell samples was performed with the Qiagen DNeasy Blood Extraction Kit. The TCR sequence derives from a woman younger than 35 in good health and CMV-seropositive. The sequence joins TRBV11-2 to TRBJ2-7; confidence is insufficient to name the D gene. Sequences were obtained from PBMCs. The CDR3 protein sequence reads: CASSLTDISGEQYF. The nucleotide sequence reads as follows: TGTGCCAGCAGCCTTACTGACATTTCCGGCGAGCAGTACTTC.